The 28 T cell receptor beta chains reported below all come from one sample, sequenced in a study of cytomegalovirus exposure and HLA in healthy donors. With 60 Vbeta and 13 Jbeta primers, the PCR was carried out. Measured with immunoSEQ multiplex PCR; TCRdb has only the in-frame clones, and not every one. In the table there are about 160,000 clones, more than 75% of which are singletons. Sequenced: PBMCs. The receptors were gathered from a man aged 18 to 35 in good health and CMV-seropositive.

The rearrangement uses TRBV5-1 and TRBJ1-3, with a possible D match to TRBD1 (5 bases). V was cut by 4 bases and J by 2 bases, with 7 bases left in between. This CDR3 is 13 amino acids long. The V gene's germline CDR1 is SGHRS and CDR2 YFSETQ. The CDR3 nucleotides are TGCGCCAGCAGCACCAGGGCTGGAAACACCATATATTTT. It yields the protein CASSTRAGNTIYF.

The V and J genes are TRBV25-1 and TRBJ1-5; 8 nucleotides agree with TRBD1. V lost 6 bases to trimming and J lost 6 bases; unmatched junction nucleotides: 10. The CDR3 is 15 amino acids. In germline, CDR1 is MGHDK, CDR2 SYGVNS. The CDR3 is CASRGAGGIVQPQHF. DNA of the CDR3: TGTGCCAGCAGAGGAGCAGGGGGCATAGTTCAGCCCCAGCATTTT.

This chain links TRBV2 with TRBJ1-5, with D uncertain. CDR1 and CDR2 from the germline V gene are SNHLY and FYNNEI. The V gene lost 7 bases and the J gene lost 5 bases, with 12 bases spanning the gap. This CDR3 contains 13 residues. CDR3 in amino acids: CASTGSKDQPQHF. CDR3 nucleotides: TGTGCCAGCACGGGGAGTAAAGATCAGCCCCAGCATTTT.

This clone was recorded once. The CDR3 loop reads CASNGQSGGYGYTF. The DNA of the CDR3 is TGTGCCAGCAATGGACAGAGCGGGGGCTATGGCTACACCTTC. V gene TRBV2 combines with J gene TRBJ1-2; D might be TRBD1 (6 bases). Germline CDR1 reads SNHLY; CDR2 reads FYNNEI. The CDR3 runs to 14 residues. Trimming left V 7 bases short and J 4 bases short, with 16 bases between.

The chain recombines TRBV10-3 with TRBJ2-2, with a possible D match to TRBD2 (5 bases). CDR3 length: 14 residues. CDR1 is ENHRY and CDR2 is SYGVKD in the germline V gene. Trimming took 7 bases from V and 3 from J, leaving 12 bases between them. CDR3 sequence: CAIKGLGDTGELFF. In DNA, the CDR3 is TGTGCCATCAAGGGCCTCGGGGACACCGGGGAGCTGTTTTTT.

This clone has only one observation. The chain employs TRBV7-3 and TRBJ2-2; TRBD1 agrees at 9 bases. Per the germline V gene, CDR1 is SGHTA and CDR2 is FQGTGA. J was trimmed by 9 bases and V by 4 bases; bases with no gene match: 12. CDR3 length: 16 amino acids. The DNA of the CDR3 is TGTGCCAGCAGCTCGTGGGCACAGGGGGCCCAAAGGGAGCTGTTTTTT. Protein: CASSSWAQGAQRELFF.

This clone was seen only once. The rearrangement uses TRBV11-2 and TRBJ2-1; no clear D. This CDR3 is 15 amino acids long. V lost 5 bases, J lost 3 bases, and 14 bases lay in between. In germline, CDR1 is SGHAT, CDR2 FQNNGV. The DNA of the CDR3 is TGTGCCAGCAGCCCACTGGAGATTGGCTACAATGAGCAGTTCTTC. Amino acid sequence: CASSPLEIGYNEQFF. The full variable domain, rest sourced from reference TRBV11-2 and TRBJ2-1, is EAGVAQSPRYKIIEKRQSVAFWCNPISGHATLYWYQQILGQGPKLLIQFQNNGVVDDSQLPKDRFSAERLKGVDSTLKIQPAKLEDSAVYLCASSPLEIGYNEQFFGPGTRLTVL.

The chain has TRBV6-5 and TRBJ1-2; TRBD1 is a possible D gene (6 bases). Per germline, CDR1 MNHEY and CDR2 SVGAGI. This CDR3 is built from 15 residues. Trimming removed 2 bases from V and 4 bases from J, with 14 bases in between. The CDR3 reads CASSYGPSGVYGYTF. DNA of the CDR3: TGTGCCAGCAGTTACGGCCCCTCAGGGGTCTATGGCTACACCTTC.

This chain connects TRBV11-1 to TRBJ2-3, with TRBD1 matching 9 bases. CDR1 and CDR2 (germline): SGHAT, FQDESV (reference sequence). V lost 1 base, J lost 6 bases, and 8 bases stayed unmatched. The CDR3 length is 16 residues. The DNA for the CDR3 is TGTGCCAGCAGCTTAGGGGACAGGGTAATTCGTGATACGCAGTATTTT. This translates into CASSLGDRVIRDTQYF.

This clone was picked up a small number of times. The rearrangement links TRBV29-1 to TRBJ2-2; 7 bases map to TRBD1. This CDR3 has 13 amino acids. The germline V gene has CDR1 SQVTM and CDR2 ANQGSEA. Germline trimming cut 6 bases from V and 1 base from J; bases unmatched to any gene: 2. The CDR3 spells CSVRQGNTGELFF. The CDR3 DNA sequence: TGCAGCGTCAGACAGGGGAACACCGGGGAGCTGTTTTTT.

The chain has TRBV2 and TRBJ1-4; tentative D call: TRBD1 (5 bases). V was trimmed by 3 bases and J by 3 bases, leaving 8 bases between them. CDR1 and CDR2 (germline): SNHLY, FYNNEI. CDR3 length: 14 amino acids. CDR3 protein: CASSENRSNEKLFF. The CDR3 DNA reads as TGTGCCAGCAGTGAGAACAGGTCTAATGAAAAACTGTTTTTT.

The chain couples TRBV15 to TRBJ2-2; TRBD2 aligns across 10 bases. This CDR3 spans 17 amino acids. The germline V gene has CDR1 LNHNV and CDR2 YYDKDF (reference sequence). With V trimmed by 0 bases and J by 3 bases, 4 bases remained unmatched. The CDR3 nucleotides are TGTGCCACCAGCAGAGACCCAAGCGGGAGGGACACCGGGGAGCTGTTTTTT. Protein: CATSRDPSGRDTGELFF. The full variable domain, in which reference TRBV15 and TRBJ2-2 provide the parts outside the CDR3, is DAMVIQNPRYQVTQFGKPVTLSCSQTLNHNVMYWYQQKSSQAPKLLFHYYDKDFNNEADTPDNFQSRRPNTSFCFLDIRSPGLGDTAMYLCATSRDPSGRDTGELFFGEGSRLTVL.

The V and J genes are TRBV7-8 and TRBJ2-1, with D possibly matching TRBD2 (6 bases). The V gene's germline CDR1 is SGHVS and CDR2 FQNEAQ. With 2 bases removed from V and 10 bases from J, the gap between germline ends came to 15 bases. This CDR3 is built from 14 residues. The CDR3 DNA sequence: TGTGCCAGCAGCTTACCGGGACTCGGTACCGAGCAGTTCTTC. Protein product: CASSLPGLGTEQFF.

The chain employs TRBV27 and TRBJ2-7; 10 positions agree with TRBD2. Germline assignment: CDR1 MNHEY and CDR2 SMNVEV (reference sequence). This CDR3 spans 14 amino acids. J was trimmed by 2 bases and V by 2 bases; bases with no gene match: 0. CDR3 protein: CASSLTSGAYEQYF. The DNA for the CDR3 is TGTGCCAGCAGTTTAACTAGCGGGGCCTACGAGCAGTACTTC.

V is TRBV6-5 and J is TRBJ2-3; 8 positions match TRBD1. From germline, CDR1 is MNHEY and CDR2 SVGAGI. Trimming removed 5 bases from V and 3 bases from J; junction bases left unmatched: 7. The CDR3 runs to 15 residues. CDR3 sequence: CASSQRQGRTDTQYF. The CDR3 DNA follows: TGTGCCAGCAGTCAGAGACAGGGGAGGACAGATACGCAGTATTTT.

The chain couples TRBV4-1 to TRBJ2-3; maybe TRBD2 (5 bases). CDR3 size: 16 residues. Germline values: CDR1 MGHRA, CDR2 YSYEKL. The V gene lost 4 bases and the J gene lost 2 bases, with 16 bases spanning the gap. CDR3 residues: CASSPHTGVPTDTQYF. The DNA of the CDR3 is TGCGCCAGCAGCCCCCACACCGGGGTCCCCACAGATACGCAGTATTTT.

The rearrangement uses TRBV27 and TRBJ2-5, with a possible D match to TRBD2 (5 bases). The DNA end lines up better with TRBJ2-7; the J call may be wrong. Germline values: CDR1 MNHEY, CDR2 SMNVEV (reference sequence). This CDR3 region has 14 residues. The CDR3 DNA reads TGTGCCAGCATTCCCACCGGACTTCCCTACGAGCAGTACTTC. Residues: CASIPTGLPYEQYF.

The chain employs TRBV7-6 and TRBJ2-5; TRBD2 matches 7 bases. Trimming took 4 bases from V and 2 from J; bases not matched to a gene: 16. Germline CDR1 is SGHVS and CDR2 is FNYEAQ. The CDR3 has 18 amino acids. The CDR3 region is CASSSTPPPGLPQETQYF. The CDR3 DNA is TGTGCCAGCAGCTCGACCCCGCCTCCGGGACTACCTCAAGAGACCCAGTACTTC.

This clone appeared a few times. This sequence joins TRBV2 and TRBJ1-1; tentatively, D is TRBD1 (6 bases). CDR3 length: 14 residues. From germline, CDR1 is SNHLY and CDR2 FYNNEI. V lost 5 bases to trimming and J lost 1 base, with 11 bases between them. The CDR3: CASSKTGQNTEAFF. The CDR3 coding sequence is TGTGCCAGCAGTAAGACGGGACAGAACACTGAAGCTTTCTTT.

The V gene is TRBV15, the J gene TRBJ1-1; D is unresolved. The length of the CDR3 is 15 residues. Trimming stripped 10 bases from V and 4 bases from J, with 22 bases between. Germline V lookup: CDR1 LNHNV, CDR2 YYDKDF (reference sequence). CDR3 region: CAIRQGTEGSTEAFF. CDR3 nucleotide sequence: TGTGCCATCAGGCAAGGCACCGAGGGTAGCACTGAAGCTTTCTTT.

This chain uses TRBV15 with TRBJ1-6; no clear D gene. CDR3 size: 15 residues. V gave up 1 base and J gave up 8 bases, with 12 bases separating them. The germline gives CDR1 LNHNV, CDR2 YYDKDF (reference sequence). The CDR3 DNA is TGTGCCACCAGCAGAGGGTCGCAGAGGGATTCACCCCTCCACTTT. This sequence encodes CATSRGSQRDSPLHF.

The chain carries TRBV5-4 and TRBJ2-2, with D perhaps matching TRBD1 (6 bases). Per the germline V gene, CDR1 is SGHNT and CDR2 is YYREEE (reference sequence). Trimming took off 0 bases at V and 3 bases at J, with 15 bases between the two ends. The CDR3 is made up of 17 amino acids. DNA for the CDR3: TGTGCCAGCAGCTTGGCCAGGGGCAGGTGGGACACCGGGGAGCTGTTTTTT. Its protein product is CASSLARGRWDTGELFF.

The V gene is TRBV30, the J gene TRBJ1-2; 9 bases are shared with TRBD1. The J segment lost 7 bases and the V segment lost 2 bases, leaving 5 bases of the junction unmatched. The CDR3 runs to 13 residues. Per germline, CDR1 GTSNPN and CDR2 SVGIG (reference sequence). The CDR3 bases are TGTGCCTGGAGTACAAGGACAGGGGTTGGCTACACCTTC. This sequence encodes CAWSTRTGVGYTF.

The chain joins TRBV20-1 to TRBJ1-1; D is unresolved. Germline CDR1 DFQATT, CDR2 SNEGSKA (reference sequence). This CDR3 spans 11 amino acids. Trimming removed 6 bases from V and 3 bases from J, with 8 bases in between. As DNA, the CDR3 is TGCAGTGCCGCGGTGGACACTGAAGCTTTCTTT. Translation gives CSAAVDTEAFF.

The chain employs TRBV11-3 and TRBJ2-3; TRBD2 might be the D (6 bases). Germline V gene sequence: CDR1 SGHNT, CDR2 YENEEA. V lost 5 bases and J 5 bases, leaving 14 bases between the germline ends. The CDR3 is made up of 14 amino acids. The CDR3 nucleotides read TGTGCCAGCAGCCTCGGGGGAGCGGGAGATACGCAGTATTTT. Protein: CASSLGGAGDTQYF.

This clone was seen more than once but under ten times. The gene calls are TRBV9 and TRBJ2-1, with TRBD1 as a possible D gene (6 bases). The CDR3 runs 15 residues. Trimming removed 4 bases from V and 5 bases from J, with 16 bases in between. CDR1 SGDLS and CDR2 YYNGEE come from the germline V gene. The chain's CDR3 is CASSPSSDRNNEQFF. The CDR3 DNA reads TGTGCCAGCAGCCCTTCCTCGGACAGAAACAATGAGCAGTTCTTC.

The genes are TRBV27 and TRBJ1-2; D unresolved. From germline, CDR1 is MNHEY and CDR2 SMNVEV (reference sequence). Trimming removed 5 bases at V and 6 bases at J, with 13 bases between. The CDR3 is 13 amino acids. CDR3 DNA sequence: TGTGCCAGCAGTCCCGGTGCTGTCAATGGCTACACCTTC. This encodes CASSPGAVNGYTF.

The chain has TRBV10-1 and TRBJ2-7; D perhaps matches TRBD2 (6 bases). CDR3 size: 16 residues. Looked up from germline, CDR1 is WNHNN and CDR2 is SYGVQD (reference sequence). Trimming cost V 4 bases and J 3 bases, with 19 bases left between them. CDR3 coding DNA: TGCGCCAGCAGTGCCTACCTAGGGGACTGGATCTACGAGCAGTACTTC. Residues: CASSAYLGDWIYEQYF.